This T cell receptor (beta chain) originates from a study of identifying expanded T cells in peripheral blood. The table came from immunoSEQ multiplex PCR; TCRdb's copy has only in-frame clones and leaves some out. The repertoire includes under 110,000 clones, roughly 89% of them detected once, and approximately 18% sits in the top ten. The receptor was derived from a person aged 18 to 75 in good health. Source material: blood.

The CDR3 loop reads CASSPDGSGNTIYF. As DNA, the CDR3 is TGTGCCAGCAGCCCCGACGGTTCTGGAAACACCATATATTTT. The chain carries TRBV5-6 and TRBJ1-3; D remains ambiguous. The CDR3 has 14 residues. Trimming took 4 bases from V and 1 from J, leaving 9 bases between them. Germline assignment: CDR1 SGHDT and CDR2 YYEEEE.